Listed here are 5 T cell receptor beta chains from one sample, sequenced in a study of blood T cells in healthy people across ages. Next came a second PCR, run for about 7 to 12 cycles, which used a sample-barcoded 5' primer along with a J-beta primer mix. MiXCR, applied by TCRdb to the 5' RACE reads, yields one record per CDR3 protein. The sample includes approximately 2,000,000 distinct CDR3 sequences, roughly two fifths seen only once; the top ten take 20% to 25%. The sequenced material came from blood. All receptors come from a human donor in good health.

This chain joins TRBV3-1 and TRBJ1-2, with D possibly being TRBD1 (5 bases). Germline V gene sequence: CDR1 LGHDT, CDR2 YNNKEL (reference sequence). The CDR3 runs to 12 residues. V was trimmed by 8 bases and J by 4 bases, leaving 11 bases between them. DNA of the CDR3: TGTGCCAGCCAGGGTAATGCCTATGGCTACACCTTC. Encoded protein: CASQGNAYGYTF. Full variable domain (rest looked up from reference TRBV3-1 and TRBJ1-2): DTAVSQTPKYLVTQMGNDKSIKCEQNLGHDTMYWYKQDSKKFLKIMFSYNNKELIINETVPNRFSPKSPDKAHLNLHINSLELGDSAVYFCASQGNAYGYTFGSGTRLTVV.

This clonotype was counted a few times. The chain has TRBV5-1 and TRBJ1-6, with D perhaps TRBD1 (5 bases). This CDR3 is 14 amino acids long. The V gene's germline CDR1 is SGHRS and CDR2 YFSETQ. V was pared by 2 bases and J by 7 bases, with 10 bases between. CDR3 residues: CASSFVGGNSPLHF. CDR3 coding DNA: TGCGCCAGCAGCTTTGTGGGGGGAAATTCACCCCTCCACTTT.

The CDR3 loop reads CASSLGSVRERQTQYF. CDR3 in DNA: TGTGCCAGCAGTTTAGGTTCCGTCCGGGAGCGGCAGACCCAGTACTTC. This rearrangement joins TRBV12-3 or TRBV12-4 to TRBJ2-5, with D tentatively TRBD2 (6 bases). CDR3 length equals 16 residues. Trimming left V 1 base short and J 6 bases short, with 18 bases between.

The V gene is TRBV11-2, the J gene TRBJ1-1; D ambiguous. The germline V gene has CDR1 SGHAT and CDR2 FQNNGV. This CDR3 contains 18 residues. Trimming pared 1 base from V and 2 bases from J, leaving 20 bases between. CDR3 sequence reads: CASSLASGDLPGNTEAFF. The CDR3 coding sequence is TGTGCCAGCAGCTTAGCTTCGGGCGATTTGCCTGGTAACACTGAAGCTTTCTTT.

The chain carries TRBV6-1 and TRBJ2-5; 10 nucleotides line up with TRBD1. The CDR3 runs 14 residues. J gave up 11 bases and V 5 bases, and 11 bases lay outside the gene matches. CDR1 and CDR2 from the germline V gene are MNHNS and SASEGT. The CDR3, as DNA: TGTGCCAGCAGTACGGGACAGGGGATCTACGGGCAGTACTTC. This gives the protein CASSTGQGIYGQYF.